This T cell receptor beta chain appears in the sequencing data of a study of CD8+ T cells in alopecia areata. J was trimmed by 8 bases and V by 4 bases; bases with no gene match: 17. CDR3 length: 17 residues. Germline CDR1 is GTSNPN and CDR2 is SVGIG (reference sequence). This clone was picked up a small number of times. Extraction of RNA preceded its reverse transcription into cDNA, which served as the sequencing template. Libraries were prepared by immunoSEQ multiplex PCR; TCRdb keeps only in-frame clonotypes and omits some of them. The sample records 150,000 or so clones, under 60% being singletons.

The chain joins TRBV30 to TRBJ2-1; 10 nucleotides agree with TRBD2. This clonotype was sampled from a human donor with alopecia areata. The input for sequencing was CD8+ T cells sorted from blood, taken at week 0. The CDR3 sequence: CAWNILETSGLMDEQFF. CDR3 coding DNA: TGTGCCTGGAACATACTCGAGACTAGCGGGTTAATGGATGAGCAGTTCTTC.